This TCR beta chain was retrieved from a study of cytomegalovirus exposure and HLA in healthy donors. A note on this clone: Its target is unknown.

Points from the study as a whole: There were reportedly fewer N-insertions in an Asian-associated ancestry cluster than the roughly 670-donor mean, in a later analysis. V- and J-gene trimming of TCR beta was linked (in a later analysis) to a missense DCLRE1C variant. Sequencing likely produced, as an artifact, a cluster of highly shared sequence variants. Later analysis identified 16,000 or so TCR beta sequences associated with HLA alleles, using a false discovery rate threshold of 0.05.

The CDR3 runs 13 residues. From germline, CDR1 is LNHDA and CDR2 SQIVND (reference sequence). V lost 3 bases to trimming and J lost 8 bases; unmatched junction nucleotides: 4. The PCR had 60 Vbeta and 13 Jbeta primers. Generated by immunoSEQ multiplex PCR, the TCRdb table keeps only in-frame clones and is missing some. The sample has some 200,000 clones; over 80% are singletons. Sequenced material: PBMCs. The chain is built from TRBV19 and TRBJ2-1, with 7 bases lining up with TRBD2. The receptor's source is a boy between 2 and 10 years old in good health and CMV-seronegative. The CDR3 here is CASSIRLADEQFF. CDR3 DNA sequence: TGTGCCAGTAGTATCCGACTAGCCGATGAGCAGTTCTTC.